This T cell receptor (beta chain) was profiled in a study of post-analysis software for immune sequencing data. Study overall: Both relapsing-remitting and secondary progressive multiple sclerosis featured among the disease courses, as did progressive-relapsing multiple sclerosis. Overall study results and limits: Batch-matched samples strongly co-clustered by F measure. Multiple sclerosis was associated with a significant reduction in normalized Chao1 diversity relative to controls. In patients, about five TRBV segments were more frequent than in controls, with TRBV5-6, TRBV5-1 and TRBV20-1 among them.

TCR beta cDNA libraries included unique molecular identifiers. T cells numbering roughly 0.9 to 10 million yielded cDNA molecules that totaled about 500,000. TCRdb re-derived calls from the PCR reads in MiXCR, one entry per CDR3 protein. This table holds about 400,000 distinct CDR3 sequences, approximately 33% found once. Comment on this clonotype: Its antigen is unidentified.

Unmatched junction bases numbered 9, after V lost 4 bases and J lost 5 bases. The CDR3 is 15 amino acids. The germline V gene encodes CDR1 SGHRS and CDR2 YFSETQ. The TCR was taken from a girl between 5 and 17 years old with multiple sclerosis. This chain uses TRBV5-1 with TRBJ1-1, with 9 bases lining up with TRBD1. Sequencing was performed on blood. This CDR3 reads CASSPIGQGKTEAFF. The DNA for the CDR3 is TGCGCCAGCAGCCCAATAGGACAGGGGAAGACTGAAGCTTTCTTT.